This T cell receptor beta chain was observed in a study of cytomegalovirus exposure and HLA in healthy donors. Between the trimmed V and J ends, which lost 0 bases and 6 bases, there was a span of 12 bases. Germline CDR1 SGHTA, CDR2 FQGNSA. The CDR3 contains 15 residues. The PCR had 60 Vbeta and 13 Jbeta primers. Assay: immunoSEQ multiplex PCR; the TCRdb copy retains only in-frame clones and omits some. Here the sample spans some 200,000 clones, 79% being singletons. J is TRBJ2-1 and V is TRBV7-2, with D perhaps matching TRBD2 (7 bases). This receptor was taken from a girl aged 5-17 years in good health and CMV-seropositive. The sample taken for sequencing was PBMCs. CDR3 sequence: CASSLAGGPSNEQFF. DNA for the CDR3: TGTGCCAGCAGCTTAGCGGGGGGGCCCAGCAATGAGCAGTTCTTC.